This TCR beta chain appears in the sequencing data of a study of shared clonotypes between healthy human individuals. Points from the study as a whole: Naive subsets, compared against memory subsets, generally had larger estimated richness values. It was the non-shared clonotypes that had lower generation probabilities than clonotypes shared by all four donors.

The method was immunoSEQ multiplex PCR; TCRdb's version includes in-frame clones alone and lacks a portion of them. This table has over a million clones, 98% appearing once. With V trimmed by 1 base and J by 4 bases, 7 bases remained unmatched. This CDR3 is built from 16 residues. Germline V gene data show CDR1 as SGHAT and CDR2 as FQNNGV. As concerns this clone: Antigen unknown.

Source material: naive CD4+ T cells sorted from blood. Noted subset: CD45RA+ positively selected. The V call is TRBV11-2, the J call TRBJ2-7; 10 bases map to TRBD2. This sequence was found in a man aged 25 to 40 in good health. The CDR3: CASSLVAGGGGYEQYF. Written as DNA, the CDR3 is TGTGCCAGCAGCTTAGTAGCGGGAGGAGGAGGATACGAGCAGTACTTC.